This TCR beta chain originates from a study of tumor-infiltrating lymphocytes in primary liver carcinoma. Study summary: Surgery removed the patients' primary liver carcinoma. Study observations and caveats: Tumors and blood were compared for top-250-clone fraction, and tumors had the significantly higher value (p = 0.039).

For blood RNA, unsorted whole blood served as the source, and germline DNA was extracted too. Enrolled patients were chronically infected with HBV and treatment-naive. A few counts support this clonotype. Its antigen is not identified. CDR3 length equals 11 residues. The V gene's germline CDR1 is GTSNPN and CDR2 SVGIG (reference sequence). The J segment lost 11 bases and the V segment lost 2 bases, leaving 1 base of the junction unmatched. Total RNA (around 0.45 ug) served as template for TCR beta cDNA synthesis primed by a constant-region primer. Slightly modified ARM-PCR, run as three nested multiplex PCR rounds, produced the TCR beta libraries. It was with TRBV1-TRBV30 forward primers and a C-beta reverse primer that the first two PCR rounds were run, at about 10 cycles each. TCRdb processed the multiplex PCR reads anew with MiXCR; each CDR3 protein has one entry. Among over 250,000 distinct CDR3 sequences listed, around three fifths were seen once.

The chain uses TRBV30 and TRBJ1-5; 9 positions match TRBD1. Specimen: peripheral blood. This clonotype was obtained from a woman aged 25 to 45 with primary liver carcinoma and hepatitis B virus infection. CDR3: CAWSRQGAQHF. The CDR3 DNA follows: TGTGCCTGGAGTAGACAGGGGGCCCAGCATTTT.